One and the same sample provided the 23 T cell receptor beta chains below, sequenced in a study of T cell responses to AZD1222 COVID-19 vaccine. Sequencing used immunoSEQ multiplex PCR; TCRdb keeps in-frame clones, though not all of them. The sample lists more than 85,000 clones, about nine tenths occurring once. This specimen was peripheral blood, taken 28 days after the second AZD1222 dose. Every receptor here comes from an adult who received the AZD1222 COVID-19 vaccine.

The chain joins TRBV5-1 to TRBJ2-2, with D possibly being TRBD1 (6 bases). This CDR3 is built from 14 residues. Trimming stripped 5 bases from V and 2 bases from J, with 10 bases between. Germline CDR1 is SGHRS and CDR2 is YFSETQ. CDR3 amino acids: CASSYGGNTGELFF. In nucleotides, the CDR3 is TGCGCCAGCAGTTATGGGGGCAACACCGGGGAGCTGTTTTTT.

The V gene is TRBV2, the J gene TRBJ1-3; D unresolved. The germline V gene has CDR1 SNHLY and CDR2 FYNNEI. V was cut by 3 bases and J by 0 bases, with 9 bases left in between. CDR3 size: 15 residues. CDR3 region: CASSEAGLSGNTIYF. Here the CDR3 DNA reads TGTGCCAGCAGTGAGGCGGGCCTCTCTGGAAACACCATATATTTT.

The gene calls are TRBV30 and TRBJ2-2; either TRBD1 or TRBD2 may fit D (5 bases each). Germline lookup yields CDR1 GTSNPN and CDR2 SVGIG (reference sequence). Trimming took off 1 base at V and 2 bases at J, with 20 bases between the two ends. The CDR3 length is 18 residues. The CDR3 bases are TGTGCCTGGAGTGGGGGGTATGTGGGGCAAGCAAACACCGGGGAGCTGTTTTTT. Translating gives CAWSGGYVGQANTGELFF.

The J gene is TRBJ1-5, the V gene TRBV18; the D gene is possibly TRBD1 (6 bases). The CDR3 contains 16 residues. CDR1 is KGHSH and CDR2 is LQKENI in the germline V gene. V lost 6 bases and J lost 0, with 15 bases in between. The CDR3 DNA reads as TGTGCCAGCTCGCCCCGGACAGCAAATAGCAATCAGCCCCAGCATTTT. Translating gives CASSPRTANSNQPQHF. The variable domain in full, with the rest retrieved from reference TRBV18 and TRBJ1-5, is NAGVMQNPRHLVRRRGQEARLRCSPMKGHSHVYWYRQLPEEGLKFMVYLQKENIIDESGMPKERFSAEFPKEGPSILRIQQVVRGDSAAYFCASSPRTANSNQPQHFGDGTRLSIL.

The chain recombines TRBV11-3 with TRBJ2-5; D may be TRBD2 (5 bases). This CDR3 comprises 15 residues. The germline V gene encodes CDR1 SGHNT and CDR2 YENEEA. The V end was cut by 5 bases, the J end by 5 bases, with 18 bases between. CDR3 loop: CASSRGNSLVETQYF. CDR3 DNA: TGTGCCAGCAGCCGAGGGAACTCTCTTGTGGAGACCCAGTACTTC.

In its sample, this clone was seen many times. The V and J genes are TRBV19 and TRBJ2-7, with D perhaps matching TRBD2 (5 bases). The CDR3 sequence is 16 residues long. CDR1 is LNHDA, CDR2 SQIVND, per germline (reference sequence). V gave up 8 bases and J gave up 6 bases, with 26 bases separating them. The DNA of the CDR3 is TGTGCCAGTGCACCGGGGTCGGCGGTGGTAGGAAGCGAGCAGTACTTC. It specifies CASAPGSAVVGSEQYF.

CDR3 in amino acids: CASNSGGSHRPYGYTF. The DNA for the CDR3 is TGTGCCAGCAACTCTGGGGGGAGCCACCGACCCTATGGCTACACCTTC. The chain couples TRBV28 to TRBJ1-2; D may be TRBD1 (5 bases). Trimming shortened V by 7 bases and J by 4 bases, and 22 bases separated the two germline ends. The CDR3 consists of 16 residues. Germline V gene data show CDR1 as MDHEN and CDR2 as SYDVKM.

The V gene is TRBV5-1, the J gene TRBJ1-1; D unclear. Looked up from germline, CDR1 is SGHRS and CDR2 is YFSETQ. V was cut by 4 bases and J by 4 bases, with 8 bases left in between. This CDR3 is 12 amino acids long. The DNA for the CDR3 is TGCGCCAGCAGCGATGCTATCACTGAAGCTTTCTTT. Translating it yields CASSDAITEAFF.

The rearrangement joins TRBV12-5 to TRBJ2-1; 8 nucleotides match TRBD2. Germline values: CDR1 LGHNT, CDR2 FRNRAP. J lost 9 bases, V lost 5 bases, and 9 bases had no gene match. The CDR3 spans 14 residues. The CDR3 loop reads CASGPSGRGAEQFF. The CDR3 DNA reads TGTGCTAGTGGTCCCTCCGGGAGGGGAGCTGAGCAGTTCTTC.

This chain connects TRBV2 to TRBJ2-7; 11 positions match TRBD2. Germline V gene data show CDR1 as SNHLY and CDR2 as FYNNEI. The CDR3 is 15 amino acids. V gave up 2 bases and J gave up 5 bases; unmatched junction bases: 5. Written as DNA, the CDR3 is TGTGCCAGCAGTGAACCTAGCGGGAGGTCAAACGAGCAGTACTTC. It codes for CASSEPSGRSNEQYF.

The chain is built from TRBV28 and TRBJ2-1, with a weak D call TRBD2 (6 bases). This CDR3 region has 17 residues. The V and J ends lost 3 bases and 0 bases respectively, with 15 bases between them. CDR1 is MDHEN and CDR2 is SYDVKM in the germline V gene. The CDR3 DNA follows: TGTGCCAGCAGTTTTTGGAGGGGTCCAAGCTCCTACAATGAGCAGTTCTTC. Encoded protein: CASSFWRGPSSYNEQFF.

The DNA for the CDR3 is TGTGCCAGCAGCTCCTCGGGGGGTGGCGGCTACACCTTC. This gives the protein CASSSSGGGGYTF. J is TRBJ1-2 and V is TRBV6-5; possibly TRBD1 for D (5 bases). There are 13 residues in the CDR3. Germline values: CDR1 MNHEY, CDR2 SVGAGI. Trimming removed 6 bases from V and 8 bases from J, with 16 bases in between.

CDR3 sequence (DNA): TGCAGCGTTCCCCCCCTGCCGTTAGTGTCCTACAATGAGCAGTTCTTC. Translation gives CSVPPLPLVSYNEQFF. The chain carries TRBV29-1 and TRBJ2-1; the D is unclear. Trimming took off 5 bases at V and 1 base at J, with 18 bases between the two ends. The CDR3 is 16 residues long. CDR1 and CDR2 (germline): SQVTM, ANQGSEA.

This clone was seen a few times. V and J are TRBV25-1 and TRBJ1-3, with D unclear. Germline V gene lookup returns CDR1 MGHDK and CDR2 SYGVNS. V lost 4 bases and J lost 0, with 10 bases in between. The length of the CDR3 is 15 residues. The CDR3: CASSVGSASGNTIYF. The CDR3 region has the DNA TGTGCCAGCAGTGTAGGGAGCGCCTCTGGAAACACCATATATTTT.

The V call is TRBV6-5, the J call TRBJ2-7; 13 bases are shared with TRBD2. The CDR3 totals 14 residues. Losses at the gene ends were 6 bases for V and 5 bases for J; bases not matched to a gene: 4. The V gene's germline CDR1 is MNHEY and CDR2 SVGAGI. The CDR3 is CASRGLAGLHEQYF. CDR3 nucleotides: TGTGCCAGCAGGGGACTAGCGGGACTACACGAGCAGTACTTC.

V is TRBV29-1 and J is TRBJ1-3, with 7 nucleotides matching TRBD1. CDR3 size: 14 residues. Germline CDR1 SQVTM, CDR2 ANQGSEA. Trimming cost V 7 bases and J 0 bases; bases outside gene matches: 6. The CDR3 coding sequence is TGCAGCGACCGACAGGGACGCTCTGGAAACACCATATATTTT. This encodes CSDRQGRSGNTIYF.

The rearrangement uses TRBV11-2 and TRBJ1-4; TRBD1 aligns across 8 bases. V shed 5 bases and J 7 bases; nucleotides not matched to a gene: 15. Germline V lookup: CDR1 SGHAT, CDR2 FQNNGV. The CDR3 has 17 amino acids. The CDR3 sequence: CASSPRSGTGLGEKLFF. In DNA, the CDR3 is TGTGCCAGCAGCCCGCGTTCCGGGACAGGTTTGGGTGAAAAACTGTTTTTT.

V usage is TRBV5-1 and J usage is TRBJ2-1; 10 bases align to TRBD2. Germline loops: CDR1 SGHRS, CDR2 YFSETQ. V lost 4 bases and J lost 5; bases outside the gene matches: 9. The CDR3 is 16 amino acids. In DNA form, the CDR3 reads TGCGCCAGCAGCCTCCTAGCGGGAGTTAAAAACAATGAGCAGTTCTTC. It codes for CASSLLAGVKNNEQFF.

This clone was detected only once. The CDR3 sequence is CASSPDPGADTQYF. CDR3 DNA sequence: TGCGCCAGCAGCCCGGACCCCGGAGCAGATACGCAGTATTTT. J is TRBJ2-3 and V is TRBV5-1; D call uncertain. Between the trimmed V and J ends, which lost 4 bases and 4 bases, there was a span of 13 bases. This CDR3 contains 14 residues. The germline V gene encodes CDR1 SGHRS and CDR2 YFSETQ. Supplemented by reference TRBV5-1 and TRBJ2-3, the full variable domain reads KAGVTQTPRYLIKTRGQQVTLSCSPISGHRSVSWYQQTPGQGLQFLFEYFSETQRNKGNFPGRFSGRQFSNSRSEMNVSTLELGDSALYLCASSPDPGADTQYFGPGTRLTVL.

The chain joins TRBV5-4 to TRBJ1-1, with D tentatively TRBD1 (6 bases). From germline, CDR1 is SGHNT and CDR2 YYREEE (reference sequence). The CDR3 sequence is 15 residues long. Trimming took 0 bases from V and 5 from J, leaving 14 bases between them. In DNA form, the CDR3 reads TGTGCCAGCAGCTTGGCCAGGGGAAAGGGGACTGAAGCTTTCTTT. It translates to CASSLARGKGTEAFF.

In DNA form, the CDR3 reads TGTGCCAGCAGCCAAGATCTTACGGATTCCGGGGACCGCGGGCAGTACTTC. This gives the protein CASSQDLTDSGDRGQYF. This sequence joins TRBV3-1 (or the pseudogene TRBV3-2) and TRBJ2-7; D assignment may be TRBD1 or TRBD2 (5 bases each). The V gene's germline CDR1 is LGHDT and CDR2 YNNKEL (reference sequence). Trimming removed 0 bases at V and 9 bases at J, with 24 bases between. This CDR3 has 17 amino acids.

In DNA, the CDR3 is TGTGCCAGTAGTATCATCCAGACTAGTTCTGAGCAGTTCTTC. This translates into CASSIIQTSSEQFF. The V and J genes are TRBV19 and TRBJ2-1; tentative D call: TRBD2 (6 bases). This CDR3 spans 14 amino acids. The germline V gene has CDR1 LNHDA and CDR2 SQIVND (reference sequence). V gave up 3 bases and J gave up 9 bases, with 15 bases separating them.

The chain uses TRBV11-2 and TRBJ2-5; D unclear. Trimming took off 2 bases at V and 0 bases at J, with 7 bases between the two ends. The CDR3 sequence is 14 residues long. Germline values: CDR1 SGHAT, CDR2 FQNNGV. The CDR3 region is CASSLFDNQETQYF. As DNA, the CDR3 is TGTGCCAGCAGCTTATTTGACAACCAAGAGACCCAGTACTTC.